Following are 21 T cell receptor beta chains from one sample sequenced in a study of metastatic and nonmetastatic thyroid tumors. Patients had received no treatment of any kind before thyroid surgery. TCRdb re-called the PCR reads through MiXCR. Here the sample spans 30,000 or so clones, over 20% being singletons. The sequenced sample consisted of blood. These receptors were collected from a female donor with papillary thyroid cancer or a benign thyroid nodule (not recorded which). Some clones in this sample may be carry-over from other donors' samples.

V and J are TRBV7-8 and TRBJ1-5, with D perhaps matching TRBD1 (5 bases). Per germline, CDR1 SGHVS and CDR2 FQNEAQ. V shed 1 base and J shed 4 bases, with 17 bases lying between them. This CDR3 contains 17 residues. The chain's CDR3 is CASSLGFWGAQNQPQHF. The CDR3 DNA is TGTGCCAGCAGCTTAGGTTTTTGGGGCGCCCAAAATCAGCCCCAGCATTTT.

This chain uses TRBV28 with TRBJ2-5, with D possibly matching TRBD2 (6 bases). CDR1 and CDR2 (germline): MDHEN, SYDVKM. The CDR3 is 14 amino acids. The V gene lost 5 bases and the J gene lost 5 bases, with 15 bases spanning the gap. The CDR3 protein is CASSMGGAGETQYF. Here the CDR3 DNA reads TGTGCCAGCAGTATGGGCGGGGCGGGGGAGACCCAGTACTTC. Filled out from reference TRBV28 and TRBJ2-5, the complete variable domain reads DVKVTQSSRYLVKRTGEKVFLECVQDMDHENMFWYRQDPGLGLRLIYFSYDVKMKEKGDIPEGYSVSREKKERFSLILESASTNQTSMYLCASSMGGAGETQYFGPGTRLLVL.

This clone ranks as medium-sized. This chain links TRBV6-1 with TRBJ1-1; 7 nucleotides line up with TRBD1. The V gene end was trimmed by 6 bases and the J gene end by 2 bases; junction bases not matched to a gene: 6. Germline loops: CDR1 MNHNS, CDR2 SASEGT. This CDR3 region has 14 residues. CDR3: CASSVQGINTEAFF. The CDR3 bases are TGTGCCAGCAGCGTACAGGGGATCAACACTGAAGCTTTCTTT.

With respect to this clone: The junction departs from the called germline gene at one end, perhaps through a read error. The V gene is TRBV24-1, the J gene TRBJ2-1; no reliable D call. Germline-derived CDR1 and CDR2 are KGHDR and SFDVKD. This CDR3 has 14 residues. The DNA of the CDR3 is TGTACCACCAGTGAGCCACGGACGGACAATGAGCAGTTCTTC. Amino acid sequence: CTTSEPRTDNEQFF.

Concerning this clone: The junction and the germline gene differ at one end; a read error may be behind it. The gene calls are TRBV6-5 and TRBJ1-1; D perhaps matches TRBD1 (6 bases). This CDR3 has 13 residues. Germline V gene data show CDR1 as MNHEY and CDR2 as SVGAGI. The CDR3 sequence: CASSYRQVLGALF. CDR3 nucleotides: TGTGCCAGCAGTTACCGACAGGTACTGGGGGCTCTCTTT.

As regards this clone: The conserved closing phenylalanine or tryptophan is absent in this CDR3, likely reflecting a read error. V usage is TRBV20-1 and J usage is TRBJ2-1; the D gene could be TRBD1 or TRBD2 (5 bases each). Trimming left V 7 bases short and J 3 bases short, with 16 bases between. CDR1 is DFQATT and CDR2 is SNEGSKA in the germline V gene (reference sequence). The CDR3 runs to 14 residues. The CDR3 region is CSGGEGSNYNEQFL. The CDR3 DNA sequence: TGCAGTGGAGGGGAAGGCAGTAACTACAATGAGCAGTTCCTC.

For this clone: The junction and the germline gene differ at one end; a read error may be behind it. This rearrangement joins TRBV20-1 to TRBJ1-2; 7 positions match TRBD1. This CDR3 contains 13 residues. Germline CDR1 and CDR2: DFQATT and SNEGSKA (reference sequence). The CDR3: CSARTGIVGGYNF. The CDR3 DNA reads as TGCAGTGCAAGGACAGGAATAGTGGGTGGCTACAACTTC.

The CDR3 region has the DNA TGCGCCAGCAGCCACACCCTTGGGACTAGCGGGAGGTCCTGGGATACGCAGTATTTT. Translated, it gives CASSHTLGTSGRSWDTQYF. V and J are TRBV5-1 and TRBJ2-3; TRBD2 matches at 15 bases. There are 19 residues in the CDR3. The trim removed 4 bases at V and 6 bases at J, leaving 15 bases unmatched. Germline V lookup: CDR1 SGHRS, CDR2 YFSETQ.

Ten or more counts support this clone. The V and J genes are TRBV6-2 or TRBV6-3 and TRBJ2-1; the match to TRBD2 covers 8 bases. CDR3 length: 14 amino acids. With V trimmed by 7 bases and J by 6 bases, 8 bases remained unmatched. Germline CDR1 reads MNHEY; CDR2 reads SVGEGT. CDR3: CASTLTGGPNEQFF. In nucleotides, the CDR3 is TGTGCCAGCACATTGACGGGAGGGCCCAATGAGCAGTTCTTC.

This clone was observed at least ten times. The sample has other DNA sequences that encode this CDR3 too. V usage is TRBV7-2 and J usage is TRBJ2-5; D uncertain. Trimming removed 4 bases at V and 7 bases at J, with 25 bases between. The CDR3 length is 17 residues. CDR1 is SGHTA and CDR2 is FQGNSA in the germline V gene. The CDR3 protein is CASSSSPPPVPRVTQYF. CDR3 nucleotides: TGTGCCAGCAGCTCCAGTCCGCCGCCCGTCCCAAGGGTGACCCAGTACTTC.

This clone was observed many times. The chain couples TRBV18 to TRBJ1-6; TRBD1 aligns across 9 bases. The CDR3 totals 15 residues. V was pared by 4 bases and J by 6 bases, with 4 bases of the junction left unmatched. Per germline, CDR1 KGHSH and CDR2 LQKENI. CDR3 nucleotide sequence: TGTGCCAGCTCACTACTACAGGGGGCTAATTCACCCCTCCACTTT. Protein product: CASSLLQGANSPLHF.

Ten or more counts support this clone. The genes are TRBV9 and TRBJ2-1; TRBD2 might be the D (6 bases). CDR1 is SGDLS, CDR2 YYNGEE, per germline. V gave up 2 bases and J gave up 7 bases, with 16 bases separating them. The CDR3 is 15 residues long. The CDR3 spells CASSVATLGRNEQFF. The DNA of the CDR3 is TGTGCCAGCAGCGTGGCCACTCTGGGGAGGAATGAGCAGTTCTTC.

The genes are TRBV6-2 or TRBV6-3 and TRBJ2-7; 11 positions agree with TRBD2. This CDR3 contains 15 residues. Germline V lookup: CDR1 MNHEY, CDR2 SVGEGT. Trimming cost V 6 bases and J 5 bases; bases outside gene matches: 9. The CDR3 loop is CASRFSTSGGHEQYF. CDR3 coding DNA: TGTGCCAGCAGGTTCTCCACTAGCGGGGGACACGAGCAGTACTTC.

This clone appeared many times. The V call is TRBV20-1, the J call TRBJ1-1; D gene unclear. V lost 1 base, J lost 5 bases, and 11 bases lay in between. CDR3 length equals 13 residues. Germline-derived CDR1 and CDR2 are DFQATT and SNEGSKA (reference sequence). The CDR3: CSARAEGETEAFF. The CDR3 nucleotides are TGCAGTGCTAGAGCCGAGGGAGAAACTGAAGCTTTCTTT.

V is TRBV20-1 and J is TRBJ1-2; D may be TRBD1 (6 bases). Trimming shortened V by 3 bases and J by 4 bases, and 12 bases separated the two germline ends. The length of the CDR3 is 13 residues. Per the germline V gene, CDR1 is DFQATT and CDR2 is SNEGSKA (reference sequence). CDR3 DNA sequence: TGCAGTGCTAGCGGCGGGGGGGCCTATGGCTACACCTTC. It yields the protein CSASGGGAYGYTF.

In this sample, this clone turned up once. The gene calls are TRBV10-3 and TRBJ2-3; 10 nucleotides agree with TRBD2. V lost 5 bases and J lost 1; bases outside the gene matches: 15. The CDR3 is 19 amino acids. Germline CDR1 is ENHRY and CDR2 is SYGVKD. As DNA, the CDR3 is TGTGCCATCAGTTCTACTAGCGGGATGGGATCTAGTGGCACAGATACGCAGTATTTT. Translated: CAISSTSGMGSSGTDTQYF.

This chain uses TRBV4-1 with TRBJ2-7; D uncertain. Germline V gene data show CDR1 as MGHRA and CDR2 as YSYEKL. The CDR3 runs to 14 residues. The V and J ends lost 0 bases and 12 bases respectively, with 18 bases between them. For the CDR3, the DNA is TGCGCCAGCAGCCAAGATCATGGCCCCTTGACGAGGTACTTC. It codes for CASSQDHGPLTRYF.

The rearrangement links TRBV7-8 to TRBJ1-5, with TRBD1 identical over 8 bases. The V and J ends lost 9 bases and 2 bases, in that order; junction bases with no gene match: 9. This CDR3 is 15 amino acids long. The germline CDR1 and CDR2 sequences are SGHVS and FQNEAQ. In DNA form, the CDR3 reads TGTGCCAGGTGCTTGGGACAGGCCGGCAATCAGCCCCAGCATTTT. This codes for CARCLGQAGNQPQHF.

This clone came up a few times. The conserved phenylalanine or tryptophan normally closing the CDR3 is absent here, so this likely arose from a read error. CDR3 sequence: CASSDLVWAGELFS. In DNA, the CDR3 is TGTGCCAGCAGTGACCTAGTGTGGGCCGGGGAGCTGTTTTCT. The V and J genes are TRBV6-4 and TRBJ2-2; D call uncertain. Germline V gene lookup returns CDR1 MRHNA and CDR2 SNTAGT. V was shortened by 2 bases and J by 6 bases, with 10 bases between the two germline ends. The length of the CDR3 is 14 residues.

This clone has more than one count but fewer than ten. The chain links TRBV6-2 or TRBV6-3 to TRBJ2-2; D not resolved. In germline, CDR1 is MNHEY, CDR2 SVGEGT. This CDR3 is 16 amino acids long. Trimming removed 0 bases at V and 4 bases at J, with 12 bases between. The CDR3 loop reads CASSYSTEESTGELFF. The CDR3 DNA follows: TGTGCCAGCAGTTACTCGACTGAGGAGAGCACCGGGGAGCTGTTTTTT.

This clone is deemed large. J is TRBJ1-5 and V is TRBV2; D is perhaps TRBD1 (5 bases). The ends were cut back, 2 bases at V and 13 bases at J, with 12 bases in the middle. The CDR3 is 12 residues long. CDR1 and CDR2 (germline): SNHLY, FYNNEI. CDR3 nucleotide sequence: TGTGCCAGCAGTGAAATGGACACCGAGCAGCATTTT. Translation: CASSEMDTEQHF.